Detailed here is one T cell receptor (beta chain). Trimming cost V 3 bases and J 4 bases, with 6 bases left between them. CDR3 length: 12 amino acids. CDR1 is MDHEN and CDR2 is SYDVKM in the germline V gene. These data are taken from a study of blood T cell repertoires in COVID-19. Turning to the study itself: COVID-19 samples from acute and convalescent phases originated in the United States, Italy and Spain.

Measured with immunoSEQ multiplex PCR; TCRdb has only the in-frame clones, and not every one. This table has 120,000 to 150,000 clones, roughly 76% appearing once. The sequencing sample was made of peripheral blood. The TCR sequence derives from an elderly man with acute or convalescent COVID-19. The chain uses TRBV28 and TRBJ1-1; D not certain. CDR3 sequence reads: CASSFYTTEAFF. CDR3 coding DNA: TGTGCCAGCAGTTTCTATACCACTGAAGCTTTCTTT.